This T cell receptor beta chain was documented in a study of blood T cell repertoires in COVID-19. Whole-study context: The origin of the acute and convalescent COVID-19 samples was the United States, Italy and Spain.

The CDR3 sequence is 16 residues long. Germline loops: CDR1 MNHEY, CDR2 SVGAGI. Trimming removed 4 bases at V and 0 bases at J, with 13 bases between. Sequencing was performed with immunoSEQ multiplex PCR; in TCRdb, only in-frame clones are kept and a portion is missing. Of about 230,000 clones listed, 70% to 85% were seen once; the top ten hold approximately 2.4%. The origin of this receptor is a man aged 40-55 years who had recovered from COVID-19. The chain has TRBV6-5 and TRBJ2-1; D is uncertain. The sequenced material came from peripheral blood. Here the CDR3 reads CASSLVEASSYNEQFF. The CDR3 DNA follows: TGTGCCAGCAGTTTGGTAGAGGCCAGCTCCTACAATGAGCAGTTCTTC.